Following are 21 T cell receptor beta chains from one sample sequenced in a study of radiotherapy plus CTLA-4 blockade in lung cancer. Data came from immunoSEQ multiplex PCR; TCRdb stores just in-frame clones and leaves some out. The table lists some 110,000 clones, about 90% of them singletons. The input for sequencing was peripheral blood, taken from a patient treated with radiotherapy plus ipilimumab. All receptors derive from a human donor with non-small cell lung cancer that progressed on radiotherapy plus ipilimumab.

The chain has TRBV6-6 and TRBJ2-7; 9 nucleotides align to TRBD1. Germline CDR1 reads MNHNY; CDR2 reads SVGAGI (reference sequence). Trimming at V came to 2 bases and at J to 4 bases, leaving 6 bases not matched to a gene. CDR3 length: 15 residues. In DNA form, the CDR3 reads TGTGCCAGCAGTTACCGGGACAGGGTTGGTTACGAGCAGTACTTC. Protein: CASSYRDRVGYEQYF.

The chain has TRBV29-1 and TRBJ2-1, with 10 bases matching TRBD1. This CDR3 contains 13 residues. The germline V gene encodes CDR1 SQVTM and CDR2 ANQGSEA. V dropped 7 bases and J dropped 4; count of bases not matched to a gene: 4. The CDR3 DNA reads TGCAGCGGACAGGGGGCAGGATACAATGAGCAGTTCTTC. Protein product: CSGQGAGYNEQFF.

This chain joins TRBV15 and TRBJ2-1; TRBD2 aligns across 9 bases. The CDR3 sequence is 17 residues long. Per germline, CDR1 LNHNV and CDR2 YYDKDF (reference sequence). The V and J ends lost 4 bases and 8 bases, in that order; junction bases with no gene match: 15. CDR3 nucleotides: TGTGCCACCAGCAAGGGGGCCCCGGCGGGAGGGTGGGATGAGCAGTTCTTC. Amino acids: CATSKGAPAGGWDEQFF.

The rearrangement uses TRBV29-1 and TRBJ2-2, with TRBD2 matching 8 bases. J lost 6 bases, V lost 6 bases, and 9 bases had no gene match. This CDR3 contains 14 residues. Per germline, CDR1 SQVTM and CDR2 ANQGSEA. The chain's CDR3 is CSVQPGRGSGELFF. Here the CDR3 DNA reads TGCAGCGTCCAACCCGGGAGGGGATCCGGGGAGCTGTTTTTT.

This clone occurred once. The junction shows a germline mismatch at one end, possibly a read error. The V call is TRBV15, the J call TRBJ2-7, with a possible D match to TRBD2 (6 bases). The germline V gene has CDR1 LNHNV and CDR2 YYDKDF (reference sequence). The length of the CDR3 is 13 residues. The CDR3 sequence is CATSRDRGIAVDF. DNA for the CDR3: TGTGCCACCAGCAGGGACCGAGGGATAGCGGTAGACTTC. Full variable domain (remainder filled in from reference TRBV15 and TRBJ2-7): DAMVIQNPRYQVTQFGKPVTLSCSQTLNHNVMYWYQQKSSQAPKLLFHYYDKDFNNEADTPDNFQSRRPNTSFCFLDIRSPGLGDTAMYLCATSRDRGIAVDFGPGTRLTVT.

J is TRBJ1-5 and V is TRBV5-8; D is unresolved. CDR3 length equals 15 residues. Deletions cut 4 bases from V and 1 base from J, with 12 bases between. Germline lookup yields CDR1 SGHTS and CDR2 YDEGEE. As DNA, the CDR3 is TGTGCCAGCAGCCGATTTCCCCCAAGCAATCAGCCCCAGCATTTT. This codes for CASSRFPPSNQPQHF.

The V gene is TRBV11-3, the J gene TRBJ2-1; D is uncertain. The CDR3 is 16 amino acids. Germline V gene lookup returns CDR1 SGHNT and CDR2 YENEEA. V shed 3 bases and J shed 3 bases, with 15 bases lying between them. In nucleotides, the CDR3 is TGTGCCAGCAGCTTGGCGCGTGGTGGGATCTACAATGAGCAGTTCTTC. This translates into CASSLARGGIYNEQFF.

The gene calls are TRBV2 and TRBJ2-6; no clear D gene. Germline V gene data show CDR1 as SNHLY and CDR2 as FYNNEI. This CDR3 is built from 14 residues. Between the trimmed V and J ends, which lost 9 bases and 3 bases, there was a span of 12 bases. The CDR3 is CASHPPVGANVLTF. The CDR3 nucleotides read TGTGCCAGTCATCCCCCCGTTGGGGCCAACGTCCTGACTTTC.

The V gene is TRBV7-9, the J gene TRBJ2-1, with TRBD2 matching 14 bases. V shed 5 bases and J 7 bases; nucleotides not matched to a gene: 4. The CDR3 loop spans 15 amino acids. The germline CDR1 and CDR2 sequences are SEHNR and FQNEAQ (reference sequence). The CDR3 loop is CASSPGTSGSNEQFF. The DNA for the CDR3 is TGTGCCAGCAGCCCCGGGACTAGCGGGAGTAATGAGCAGTTCTTC. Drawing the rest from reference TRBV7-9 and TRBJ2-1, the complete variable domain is DTGVSQNPRHKITKRGQNVTFRCDPISEHNRLYWYRQTLGQGPEFLTYFQNEAQLEKSRLLSDRFSAERPKGSFSTLEIQRTEQGDSAMYLCASSPGTSGSNEQFFGPGTRLTVL.

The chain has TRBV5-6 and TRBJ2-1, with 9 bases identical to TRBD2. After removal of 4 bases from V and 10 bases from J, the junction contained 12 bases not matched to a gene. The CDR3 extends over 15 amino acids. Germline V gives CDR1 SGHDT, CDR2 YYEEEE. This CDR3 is CASSLVAGGNGEQFF. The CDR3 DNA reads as TGTGCCAGCAGCCTCGTGGCGGGAGGGAATGGCGAGCAGTTCTTC.

DNA of the CDR3: TGCGCCAGCAGGACTAGCGGGAGAGGAAATGAGCAGTTCTTC. It codes for CASRTSGRGNEQFF. The gene calls are TRBV5-1 and TRBJ2-1; TRBD2 agrees at 12 bases. V gave up 5 bases and J gave up 7 bases; unmatched junction bases: 4. Germline CDR1 SGHRS, CDR2 YFSETQ. The CDR3 contains 14 residues.

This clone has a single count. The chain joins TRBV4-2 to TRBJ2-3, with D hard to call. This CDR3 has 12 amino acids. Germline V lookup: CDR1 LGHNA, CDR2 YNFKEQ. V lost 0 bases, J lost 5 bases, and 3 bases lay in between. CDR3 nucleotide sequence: TGTGCCAGCAGCCAAGAGTTAGATACGCAGTATTTT. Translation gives CASSQELDTQYF.

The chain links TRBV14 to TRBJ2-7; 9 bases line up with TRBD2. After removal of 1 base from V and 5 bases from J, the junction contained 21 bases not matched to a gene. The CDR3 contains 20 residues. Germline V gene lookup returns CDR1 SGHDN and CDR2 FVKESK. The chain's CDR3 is CASSQVVVRSWTSVSHEQYF. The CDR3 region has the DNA TGTGCCAGCAGCCAAGTTGTCGTCCGGTCCTGGACTAGCGTTTCCCACGAGCAGTACTTC. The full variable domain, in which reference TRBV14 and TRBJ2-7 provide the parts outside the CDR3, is EAGVTQFPSHSVIEKGQTVTLRCDPISGHDNLYWYRRVMGKEIKFLLHFVKESKQDESGMPNNRFLAERTGGTYSTLKVQPAELEDSGVYFCASSQVVVRSWTSVSHEQYFGPGTRLTVT.

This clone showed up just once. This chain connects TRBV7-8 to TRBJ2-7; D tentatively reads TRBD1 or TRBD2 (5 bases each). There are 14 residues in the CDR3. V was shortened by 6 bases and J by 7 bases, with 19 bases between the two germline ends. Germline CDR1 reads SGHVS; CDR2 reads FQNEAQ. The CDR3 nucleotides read TGTGCCAGCAGGTCCGGGACCCACAGGAGAGAGCAGTACTTC. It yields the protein CASRSGTHRREQYF.

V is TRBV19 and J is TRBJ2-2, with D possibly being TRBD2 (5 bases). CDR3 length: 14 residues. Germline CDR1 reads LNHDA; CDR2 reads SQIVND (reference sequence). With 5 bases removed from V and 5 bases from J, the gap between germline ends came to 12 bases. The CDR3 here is CASSLAGSTGELFF. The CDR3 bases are TGTGCCAGTAGTCTGGCGGGTAGTACCGGGGAGCTGTTTTTT.

CDR3 in amino acids: CASSVRAGRETQYF. The CDR3 DNA reads as TGTGCCAGCAGCGTAAGGGCAGGGAGGGAGACCCAGTACTTC. The chain carries TRBV9 and TRBJ2-5; TRBD2 is a possible D gene (6 bases). CDR3 length: 14 residues. Deletions cut 1 base from V and 5 bases from J, with 12 bases between. The germline CDR1 and CDR2 sequences are SGDLS and YYNGEE.

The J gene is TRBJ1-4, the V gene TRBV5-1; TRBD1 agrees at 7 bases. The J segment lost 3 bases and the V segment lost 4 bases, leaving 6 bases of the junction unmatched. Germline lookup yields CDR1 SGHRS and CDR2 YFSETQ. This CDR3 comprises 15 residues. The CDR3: CASSPTGAANEKLFF. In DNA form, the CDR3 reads TGCGCCAGCAGCCCAACAGGGGCGGCTAATGAAAAACTGTTTTTT.

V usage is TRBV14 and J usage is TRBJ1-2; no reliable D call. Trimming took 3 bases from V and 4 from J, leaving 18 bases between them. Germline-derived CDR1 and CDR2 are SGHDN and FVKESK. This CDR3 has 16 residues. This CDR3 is CASSHLQVDESYGYTF. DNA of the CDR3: TGTGCCAGCAGCCACTTGCAGGTCGACGAATCCTATGGCTACACCTTC.

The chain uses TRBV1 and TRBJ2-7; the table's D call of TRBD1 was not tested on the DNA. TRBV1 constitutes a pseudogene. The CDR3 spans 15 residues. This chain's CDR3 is CTSSQVVDRNYEQYF. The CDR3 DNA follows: TGCACCAGCAGCCAAGTTGTGGACAGGAATTACGAGCAGTACTTC.

The CDR3 sequence is CASSPRAGLVKVGEQYF. In DNA, the CDR3 is TGTGCCAGCAGCCCGAGGGCAGGGTTGGTTAAGGTTGGCGAGCAGTACTTC. The V and J genes are TRBV13 and TRBJ2-7; possibly TRBD1 or TRBD2 for D (5 bases each). The germline CDR1 and CDR2 sequences are PRHDT and FYEKMQ (reference sequence). V shed 5 bases and J shed 6 bases, with 26 bases lying between them. The CDR3 is made up of 17 amino acids.

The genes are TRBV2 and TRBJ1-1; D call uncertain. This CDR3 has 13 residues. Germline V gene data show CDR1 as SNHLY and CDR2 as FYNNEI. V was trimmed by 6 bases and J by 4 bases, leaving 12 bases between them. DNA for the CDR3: TGTGCCAGCAGAACGGCTGAGAGCACTGAAGCTTTCTTT. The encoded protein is CASRTAESTEAFF.